The clone carrying this T cell receptor beta chain came up a few times. Its antigen is undetermined. TCRdb processed the reads anew with MiXCR; each CDR3 protein has one entry. The data hold hundreds of thousands of distinct CDR3 sequences, with less than 35% observed a single time. The sample originates from a study of T cell repertoires in cytomegalovirus infection. Study summary: Matching HLA type and CMV infection were both indicated by public TCR beta signatures.

General study results and limits: Identification of carriers of CMV plus the relevant HLA was performed using cumulative public TCR beta family frequency. The ex vivo response was dominated by HLA-C-restricted CMV-specific TCR beta clonotypes.

The sequenced sample was cultured CD8+ T cells from PBMCs, obtained from culture after CMV antigen stimulation. The clonotype was recovered from a human donor in good health (CMV status not recorded). Some clones in this sample may be carry-over from other donors' samples.

This CDR3 reads CASSLETSGGVSRPLSQQYF. CDR3 nucleotides: TGTGCCAGCAGCTTAGAAACTAGCGGGGGTGTTTCTAGACCCCTTTCACAGCAGTACTTC. This rearrangement joins TRBV7-9 to TRBJ2-7; TRBD2 matches at 11 bases. In germline, CDR1 is SEHNR, CDR2 FQNEAQ (reference sequence). J lost 8 bases, V lost 1 base, and 22 bases had no gene match. The CDR3 extends over 20 amino acids.